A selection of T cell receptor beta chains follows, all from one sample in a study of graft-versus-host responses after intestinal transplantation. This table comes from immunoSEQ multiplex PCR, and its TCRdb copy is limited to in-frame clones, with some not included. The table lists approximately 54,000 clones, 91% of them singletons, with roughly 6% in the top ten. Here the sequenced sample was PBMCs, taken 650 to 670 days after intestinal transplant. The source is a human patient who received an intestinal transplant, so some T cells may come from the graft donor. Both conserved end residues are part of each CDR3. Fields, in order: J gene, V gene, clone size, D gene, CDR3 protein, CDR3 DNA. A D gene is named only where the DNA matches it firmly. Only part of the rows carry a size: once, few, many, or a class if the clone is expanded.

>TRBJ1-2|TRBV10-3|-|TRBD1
CAISTDRGGTNYGYTF
TGTGCCATCAGTACTGACAGGGGGGGGACTAACTATGGCTACACCTTC
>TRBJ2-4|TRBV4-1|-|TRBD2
CASSQDRGGTKNIQYF
TGCGCCAGCAGCCAAGATCGCGGGGGGACCAAAAACATTCAGTACTTC
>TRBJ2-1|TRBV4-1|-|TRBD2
CASSQVLAGSYNEQFF
TGCGCCAGCAGCCAGGTACTAGCGGGGTCCTACAATGAGCAGTTCTTC
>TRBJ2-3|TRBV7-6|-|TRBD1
CASSFGQGVGVWTDTQYF
TGTGCCAGCAGCTTTGGACAGGGGGTAGGCGTATGGACAGATACGCAGTATTTT
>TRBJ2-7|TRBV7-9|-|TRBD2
CASSSTSFYEQYF
TGTGCCAGCAGCTCGACTAGCTTCTACGAGCAGTACTTC
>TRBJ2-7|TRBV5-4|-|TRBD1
CASSPGTGSYEQYF
TGTGCCAGCAGCCCCGGGACAGGCTCCTACGAGCAGTACTTC
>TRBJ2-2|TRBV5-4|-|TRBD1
CASRLITGANTGELFF
TGTGCCAGCAGACTAATCACAGGGGCGAACACCGGGGAGCTGTTTTTT
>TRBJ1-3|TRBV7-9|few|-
CASSPRATGLGPNTIYF
TGTGCCAGCAGCCCGAGGGCCACAGGGCTAGGCCCAAACACCATATATTTT
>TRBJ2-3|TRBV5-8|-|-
CASSFGRLTFDTQYF
TGTGCCAGCAGCTTCGGACGGCTAACCTTTGATACGCAGTATTTT
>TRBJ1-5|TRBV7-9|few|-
CASSFGANQPQHF
TGTGCCAGCAGCTTCGGGGCAAATCAGCCCCAGCATTTT
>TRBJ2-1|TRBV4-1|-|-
CASSQVGTEQFF
TGCGCCAGCAGCCAAGTCGGGACAGAGCAGTTCTTC
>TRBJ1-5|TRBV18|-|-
CASSPEGNQPQHF
TGTGCCAGCTCACCGGAGGGAAATCAGCCCCAGCATTTT
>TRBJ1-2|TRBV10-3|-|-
CAITADRTVNYGYTF
TGTGCCATCACCGCAGATAGGACAGTAAACTATGGCTACACCTTC
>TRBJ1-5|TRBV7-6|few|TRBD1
CASSSGTGENQPQHF
TGTGCCAGCAGCTCAGGGACAGGGGAGAATCAGCCCCAGCATTTT
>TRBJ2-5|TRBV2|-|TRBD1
CASTRTGYQETQYF
TGTGCCAGCACAAGGACAGGGTACCAAGAGACCCAGTACTTC
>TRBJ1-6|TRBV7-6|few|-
CASSLGAPLHF
TGTGCCAGCAGCTTAGGGGCACCCCTCCACTTT
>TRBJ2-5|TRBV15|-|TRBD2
CATSRNGLAGAPEETQYF
TGTGCCACCAGCAGGAACGGACTAGCGGGGGCCCCTGAAGAGACCCAGTACTTC
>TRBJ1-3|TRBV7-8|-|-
CASREQPTSGNTIYF
TGTGCCAGCAGAGAACAGCCAACCTCTGGAAACACCATATATTTT
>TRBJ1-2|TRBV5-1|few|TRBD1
CASSLNDRVPNYGYTF
TGCGCCAGCAGCTTAAACGACAGGGTCCCTAACTATGGCTACACCTTC
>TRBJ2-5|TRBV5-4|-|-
CASSPPGVRQETQYF
TGTGCCAGCAGCCCGCCAGGGGTGCGGCAAGAGACCCAGTACTTC
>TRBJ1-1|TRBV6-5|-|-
CASSPLSPNTEAFF
TGTGCCAGCAGCCCCCTTTCCCCGAACACTGAAGCTTTCTTT
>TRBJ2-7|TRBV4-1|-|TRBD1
CASSHGRQGSTEQYF
TGCGCCAGCAGCCACGGGCGACAGGGGAGCACCGAGCAGTACTTC
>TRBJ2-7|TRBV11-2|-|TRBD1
CASSFGTGEQYF
TGTGCCAGCAGCTTCGGGACAGGCGAGCAGTACTTC
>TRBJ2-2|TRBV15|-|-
CATSGGGNGELFF
TGTGCCACCAGCGGAGGAGGGAACGGGGAGCTGTTTTTT
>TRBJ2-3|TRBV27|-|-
CASSMGLHSDTQYF
TGTGCCAGCAGTATGGGCCTTCACTCGGATACGCAGTATTTT
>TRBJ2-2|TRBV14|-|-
CASSQDYGDTGELFF
TGTGCCAGCAGCCAAGATTATGGGGACACCGGGGAGCTGTTTTTT
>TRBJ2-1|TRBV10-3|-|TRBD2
CATSGGQYNEQFF
TGTGCCACAAGCGGGGGGCAGTACAATGAGCAGTTCTTC
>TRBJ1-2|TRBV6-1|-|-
CASSVSYGYTF
TGTGCCAGCAGTGTCAGCTATGGCTACACCTTC
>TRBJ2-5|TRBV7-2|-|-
CASSYYDLQETQYF
TGTGCCAGCAGCTATTACGACCTACAAGAGACCCAGTACTTC
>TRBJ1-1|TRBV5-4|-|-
CASSLEGLGTEAFF
TGTGCCAGCAGCTTGGAAGGGCTAGGCACTGAAGCTTTCTTT
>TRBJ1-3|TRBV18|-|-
CASSRWTALSSGNTIYF
TGTGCCAGCTCAAGGTGGACAGCCCTCAGCTCTGGAAACACCATATATTTT
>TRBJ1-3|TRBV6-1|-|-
CASSALGAGNTIYF
TGTGCCAGCAGTGCCCTTGGGGCTGGAAACACCATATATTTT
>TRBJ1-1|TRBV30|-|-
CAWSVGGPEAFF
TGTGCCTGGAGTGTAGGGGGGCCCGAAGCTTTCTTT
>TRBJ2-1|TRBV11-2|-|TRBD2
CASSFRTRVNEQFF
TGTGCCAGCAGCTTTAGGACTAGGGTCAATGAGCAGTTCTTC
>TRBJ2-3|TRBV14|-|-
CASSQDRDSLNTQYF
TGTGCCAGCAGCCAAGATCGTGACAGCCTAAATACGCAGTATTTT
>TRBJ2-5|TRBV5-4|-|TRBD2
CASSRGLAGGFQETQYF
TGTGCCAGCAGCAGGGGACTAGCGGGGGGGTTCCAAGAGACCCAGTACTTC
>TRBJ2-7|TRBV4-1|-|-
CASSQVASYSYEQYF
TGCGCCAGCAGCCAAGTGGCCAGCTACTCCTACGAGCAGTACTTC
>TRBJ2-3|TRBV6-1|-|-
CASLQGHTQYF
TGTGCCAGCTTACAGGGTCATACGCAGTATTTT
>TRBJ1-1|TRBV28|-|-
CASSFGSPNTEAFF
TGTGCCAGCAGTTTTGGCAGCCCGAACACTGAAGCTTTCTTT
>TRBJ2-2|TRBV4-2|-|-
CASSHPLGGMNTGELFF
TGTGCCAGCAGCCACCCCTTAGGCGGGATGAACACCGGGGAGCTGTTTTTT
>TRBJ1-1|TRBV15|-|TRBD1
CATSRDRNNEAFF
TGTGCCACCAGCAGGGACAGGAATAATGAAGCTTTCTTT
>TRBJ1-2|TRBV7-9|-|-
CASSLPRNYGYTF
TGTGCCAGCAGCTTACCGAGGAACTATGGCTACACCTTC
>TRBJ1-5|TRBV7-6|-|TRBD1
CASSPQAPGGTGMNQPQHF
TGTGCCAGCAGCCCCCAAGCCCCGGGAGGGACAGGGATGAATCAGCCCCAGCATTTT
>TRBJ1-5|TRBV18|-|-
CASSPPGLLQPQHF
TGTGCCAGCTCACCACCAGGGCTTCTTCAGCCCCAGCATTTT
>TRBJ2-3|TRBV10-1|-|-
CASSATGARTDTQYF
TGCGCCAGCAGTGCTACGGGGGCCCGCACAGATACGCAGTATTTT
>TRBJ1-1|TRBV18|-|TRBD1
CASSPTGERAEAFF
TGTGCCAGCTCACCAACAGGGGAACGCGCTGAAGCTTTCTTT
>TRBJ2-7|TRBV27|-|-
CASSLVGSPYEQYF
TGTGCCAGCAGTTTAGTGGGGTCTCCCTACGAGCAGTACTTC
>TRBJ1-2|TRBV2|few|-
CASEAEYGYTF
TGTGCCAGCGAGGCGGAGTATGGCTACACCTTC
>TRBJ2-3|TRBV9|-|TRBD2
CASSVVGLETDTQYF
TGTGCCAGCAGCGTAGTGGGACTAGAGACAGATACGCAGTATTTT
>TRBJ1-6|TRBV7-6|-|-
CASSLKEASPLHF
TGTGCCAGCAGCTTAAAGGAGGCTTCACCCCTCCACTTT
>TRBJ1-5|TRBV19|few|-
CASSLRDGNQPQHF
TGTGCCAGTAGTCTCAGGGACGGCAATCAGCCCCAGCATTTT
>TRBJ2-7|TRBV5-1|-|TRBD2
CASSPVAGVYEQYF
TGCGCCAGCAGCCCAGTAGCGGGGGTCTACGAGCAGTACTTC
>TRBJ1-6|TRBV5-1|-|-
CASSLIQGTNSPLHF
TGCGCCAGCAGCTTGATCCAGGGAACAAATTCACCCCTCCACTTT
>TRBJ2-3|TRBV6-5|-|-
CASTPDGRTDTQYF
TGTGCCAGCACTCCAGACGGTCGCACAGATACGCAGTATTTT
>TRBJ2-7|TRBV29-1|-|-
CSVGGLNYEQYF
TGCAGCGTCGGGGGACTTAACTACGAGCAGTACTTC
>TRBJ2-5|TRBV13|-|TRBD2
CASSFTGGGYQETQYF
TGTGCCAGCAGCTTTACGGGCGGGGGGTACCAAGAGACCCAGTACTTC
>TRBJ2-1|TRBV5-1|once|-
CASSLWFRVLTYNEQFF
TGCGCCAGCAGCTTATGGTTCAGGGTACTAACCTACAATGAGCAGTTCTTC
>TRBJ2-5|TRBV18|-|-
CASSPPLRGGETQYF
TGTGCCAGCTCACCACCGCTCAGGGGCGGCGAGACCCAGTACTTC
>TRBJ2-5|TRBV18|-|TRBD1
CASSLGGTGPSSPQETQYF
TGTGCCAGCTCACTAGGCGGGACAGGGCCATCTTCCCCCCAAGAGACCCAGTACTTC
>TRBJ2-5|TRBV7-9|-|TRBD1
CASSLARGRETQYF
TGTGCCAGCAGCTTAGCGAGGGGGCGGGAGACCCAGTACTTC